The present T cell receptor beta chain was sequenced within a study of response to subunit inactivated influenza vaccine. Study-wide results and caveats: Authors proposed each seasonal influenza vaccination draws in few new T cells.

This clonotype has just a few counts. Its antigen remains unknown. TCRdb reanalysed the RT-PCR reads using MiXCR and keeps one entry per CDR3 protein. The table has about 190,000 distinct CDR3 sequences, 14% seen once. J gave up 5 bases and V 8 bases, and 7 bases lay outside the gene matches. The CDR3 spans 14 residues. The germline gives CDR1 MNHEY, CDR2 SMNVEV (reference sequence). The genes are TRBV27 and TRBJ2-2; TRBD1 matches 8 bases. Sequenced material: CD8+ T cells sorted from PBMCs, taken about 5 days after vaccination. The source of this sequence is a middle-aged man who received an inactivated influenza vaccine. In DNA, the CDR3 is TGTGCCAGCTCTCCAGGGGGCTCAACCGGGGAGCTGTTTTTT. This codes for CASSPGGSTGELFF.